Following are 2 T cell receptor beta chains from one sample sequenced in a study of blood T cell repertoires in COVID-19. Clones were read by immunoSEQ multiplex PCR, and TCRdb kept only the in-frame ones, dropping some. The table shows under 300,000 clones, with around nine tenths occurring only once. The sequenced sample was PBMCs or T cells enriched from blood (not recorded which). All receptors come from a man in his forties who had recovered from COVID-19.

The chain joins TRBV30 to TRBJ2-7; 9 nucleotides line up with TRBD1. The CDR3 runs 16 residues. Germline V gene sequence: CDR1 GTSNPN, CDR2 SVGIG (reference sequence). Unmatched junction bases numbered 10, after V lost 1 base and J lost 3 bases. The CDR3 loop reads CAWSEWGTGSHYEQYF. The CDR3 bases are TGTGCCTGGAGTGAATGGGGGACAGGGTCCCACTACGAGCAGTACTTC.

The chain couples TRBV5-1 to TRBJ2-7; 9 bases agree with TRBD2. The CDR3 spans 18 residues. CDR1 SGHRS and CDR2 YFSETQ come from the germline V gene. The V and J ends lost 0 bases and 7 bases, in that order; junction bases with no gene match: 17. CDR3 amino acids: CASSLGPQAAGGPGEQYF. The CDR3 coding sequence is TGCGCCAGCAGCTTGGGCCCCCAAGCGGCGGGAGGGCCAGGGGAGCAGTACTTC. Using reference TRBV5-1 and TRBJ2-7 for the parts outside the CDR3, the full variable domain is KAGVTQTPRYLIKTRGQQVTLSCSPISGHRSVSWYQQTPGQGLQFLFEYFSETQRNKGNFPGRFSGRQFSNSRSEMNVSTLELGDSALYLCASSLGPQAAGGPGEQYFGPGTRLTVT.